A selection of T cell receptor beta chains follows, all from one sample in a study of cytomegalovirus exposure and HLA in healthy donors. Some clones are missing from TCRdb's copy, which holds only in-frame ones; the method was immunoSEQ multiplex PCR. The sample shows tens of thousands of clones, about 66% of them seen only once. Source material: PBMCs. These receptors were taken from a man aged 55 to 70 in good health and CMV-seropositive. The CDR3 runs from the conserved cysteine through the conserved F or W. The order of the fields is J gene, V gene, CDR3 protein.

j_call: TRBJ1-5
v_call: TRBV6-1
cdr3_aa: CASSGTDNQPQHF

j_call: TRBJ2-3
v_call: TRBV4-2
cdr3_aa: CASSQGGAGGTDTQYF

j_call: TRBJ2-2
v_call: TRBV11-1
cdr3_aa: CASRPIGTYNTGELFF

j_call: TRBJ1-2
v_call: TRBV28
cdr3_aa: CASSSPWGTGTVGYTF

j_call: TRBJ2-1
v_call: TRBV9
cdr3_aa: CASSLQGGRSEQFF

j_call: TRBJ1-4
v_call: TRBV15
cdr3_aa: CATSGAGGWDEKLFF

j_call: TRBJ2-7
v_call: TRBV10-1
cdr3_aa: CASSQSRAFYEQYF

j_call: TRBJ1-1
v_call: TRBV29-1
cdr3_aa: CSVEATGAFF

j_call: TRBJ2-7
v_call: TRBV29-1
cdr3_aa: CSVEEQETAYEQYF

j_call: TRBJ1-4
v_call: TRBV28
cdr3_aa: CASSSPGRVAGEKLFF

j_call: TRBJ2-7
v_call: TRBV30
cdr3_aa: CAWSTQGVYEQYF

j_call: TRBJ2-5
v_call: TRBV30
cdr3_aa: CAWSPVGAGAQETQYF

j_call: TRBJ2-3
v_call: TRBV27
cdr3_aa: CASSFRAVSTDTQYF

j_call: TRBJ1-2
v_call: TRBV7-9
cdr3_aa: CSSSSRFQGINYGYTF

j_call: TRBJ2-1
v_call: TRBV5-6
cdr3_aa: CASSFIYEQFF

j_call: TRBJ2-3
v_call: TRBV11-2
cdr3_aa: CASSFPGQGTDTQYF

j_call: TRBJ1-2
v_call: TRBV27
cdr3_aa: CASSVQGASNYGYTF

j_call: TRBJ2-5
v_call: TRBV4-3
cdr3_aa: CASSLGLAAQETQYF

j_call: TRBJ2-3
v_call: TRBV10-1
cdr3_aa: CASSEGTSGGDTQYF

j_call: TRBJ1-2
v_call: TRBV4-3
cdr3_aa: CASSPWTGEQDGYTF

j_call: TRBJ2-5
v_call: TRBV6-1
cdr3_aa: CASSEWAGRETQYF

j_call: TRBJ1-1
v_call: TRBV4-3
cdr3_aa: CASSQDRIRGAFF

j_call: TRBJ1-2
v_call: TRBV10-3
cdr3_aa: CAIRGSDRGADGYTF

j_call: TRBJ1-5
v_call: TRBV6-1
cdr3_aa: CASRRQGAENQPQHF

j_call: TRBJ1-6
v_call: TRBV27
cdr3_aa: CASSLRHYSPLHF

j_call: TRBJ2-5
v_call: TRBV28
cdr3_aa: CASSLWPVQETQYF

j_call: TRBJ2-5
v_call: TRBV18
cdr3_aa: CASSPAGWAETQYF

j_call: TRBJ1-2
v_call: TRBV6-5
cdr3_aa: CASSYSLTHYGYTF

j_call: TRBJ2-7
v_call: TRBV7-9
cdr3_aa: CASSFEAGASYEQYF

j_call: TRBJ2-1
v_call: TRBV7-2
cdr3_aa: CASSFSPGQGNNEQFF

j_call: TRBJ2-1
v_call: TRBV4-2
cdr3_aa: CASSLFKHEREQFF

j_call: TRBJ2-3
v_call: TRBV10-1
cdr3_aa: CASSDPRNLGPDTQYF

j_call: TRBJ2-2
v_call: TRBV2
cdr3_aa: CASSELAQNTGELFF

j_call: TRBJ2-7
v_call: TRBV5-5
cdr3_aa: CASRRGREFSYEQYF

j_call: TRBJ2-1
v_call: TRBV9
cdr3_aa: CASSVPDNEQFF

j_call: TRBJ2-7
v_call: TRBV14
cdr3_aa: CASSLGGSAGIYEQYF

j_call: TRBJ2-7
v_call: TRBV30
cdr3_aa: CACKPTATPYEQYF

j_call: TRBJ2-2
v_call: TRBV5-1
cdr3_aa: CASQGTDLNTGELFF

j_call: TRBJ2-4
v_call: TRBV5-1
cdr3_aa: CASSAYSGEGVNIQYF